The 21 T cell receptor beta chains presented below share a single source sample, sequenced in a study of Graves' ophthalmopathy and Graves' hyperthyroidism. The authors amplified TCR beta CDR3 regions from RNA transcripts. Second-round multiplex PCR followed a first-round RT-PCR using HTBI primers. TCRdb reanalysed the multiplex PCR reads using MiXCR and keeps one entry per CDR3 protein. The table lists about 340,000 distinct CDR3 sequences, 17% of them singletons, with 12% in the top ten. Material: peripheral blood. Receptors were obtained from an adult man with Graves' ophthalmopathy.

This clonotype was observed at least ten times. This chain uses TRBV20-1 with TRBJ2-5, with 12 nucleotides matching TRBD1. CDR1 and CDR2 from the germline V gene are DFQATT and SNEGSKA (reference sequence). With 0 bases clipped from V and 5 bases from J, the junction kept 7 bases outside the gene matches. The CDR3 has 16 amino acids. The CDR3 protein is CSARDMGTGGFETQYF. The DNA of the CDR3 is TGCAGTGCTAGAGATATGGGGACAGGGGGCTTTGAGACCCAGTACTTC.

This clonotype came up many times. V is TRBV5-1 and J is TRBJ2-7, with 7 bases fitting TRBD1. Looked up from germline, CDR1 is SGHRS and CDR2 is YFSETQ. With 4 bases clipped from V and 7 bases from J, the junction kept 11 bases outside the gene matches. The CDR3 contains 14 residues. In nucleotides, the CDR3 is TGCGCCAGCAGCCCGGGACAGTCAACTTTGGAGCAGTACTTC. Translating gives CASSPGQSTLEQYF. The full variable domain, completed using reference TRBV5-1 and TRBJ2-7, is KAGVTQTPRYLIKTRGQQVTLSCSPISGHRSVSWYQQTPGQGLQFLFEYFSETQRNKGNFPGRFSGRQFSNSRSEMNVSTLELGDSALYLCASSPGQSTLEQYFGPGTRLTVT.

This clonotype was seen at least ten times. The gene calls are TRBV12-3 or TRBV12-4 and TRBJ2-5, with 7 bases matching TRBD1. The CDR3 consists of 15 residues. J lost 6 bases, V lost 0 bases, and 7 bases had no gene match. The CDR3 region is CASSLAGTVGKTQYF. Written as DNA, the CDR3 is TGTGCCAGCAGTTTAGCCGGGACAGTCGGAAAGACCCAGTACTTC.

The V gene is TRBV7-9, the J gene TRBJ2-5, with D perhaps TRBD2 (5 bases). Trimming pared 2 bases from V and 1 base from J, leaving 14 bases between. Germline V CDR1 and CDR2: SEHNR, FQNEAQ (reference sequence). This CDR3 has 16 residues. The CDR3 nucleotides read TGTGCCAGCAGCTTAATGGCGATAGGGAGCCAAGAGACCCAGTACTTC. Translated: CASSLMAIGSQETQYF.

At least ten counts were recorded for this clonotype. The CDR3 is CATSEGTADGGYTF. Here the CDR3 DNA reads TGTGCCACCAGTGAGGGGACAGCCGATGGTGGCTACACCTTC. The V gene is TRBV24-1, the J gene TRBJ1-2; TRBD1 aligns across 7 bases. Germline loops: CDR1 KGHDR, CDR2 SFDVKD. The CDR3 is 14 residues long. Unmatched junction bases numbered 8, after V lost 4 bases and J lost 7 bases.

This clonotype has a count of ten or more. This rearrangement joins TRBV11-1 to TRBJ1-1; D is undetermined. The CDR3 length is 14 residues. Trimming took 2 bases from V and 2 from J, leaving 9 bases between them. Germline assignment: CDR1 SGHAT and CDR2 FQDESV (reference sequence). In DNA form, the CDR3 reads TGTGCCAGCAGCTTACACCTACTAAACACTGAAGCTTTCTTT. Translating gives CASSLHLLNTEAFF.

This clonotype has at least ten counts. The chain combines TRBV6-2 or TRBV6-3 with TRBJ1-2; perhaps TRBD1 as D (5 bases). The CDR3 loop spans 16 amino acids. The germline V gene encodes CDR1 MNHEY and CDR2 SVGEGT. V shed 6 bases and J shed 7 bases, with 24 bases lying between them. CDR3 region: CASSLSGTGAFGGYTF. As DNA, the CDR3 is TGTGCCAGCAGCCTTAGCGGGACGGGAGCCTTCGGTGGCTACACCTTC.

This clonotype was detected many times. The chain has TRBV28 and TRBJ2-5, with TRBD1 as a possible D gene (5 bases). This CDR3 has 17 residues. V lost 0 bases and J 1 base, leaving 15 bases between the germline ends. Germline CDR1 reads MDHEN; CDR2 reads SYDVKM. The CDR3 loop is CASSLWRTGTPQETQYF. CDR3 DNA: TGTGCCAGCAGTTTATGGAGAACAGGTACCCCCCAAGAGACCCAGTACTTC.

This clonotype occurred many times. The V and J genes are TRBV12-3 or TRBV12-4 and TRBJ2-2; 8 bases line up with TRBD1. The CDR3 spans 14 residues. Germline trimming cut 6 bases from V and 4 bases from J; bases unmatched to any gene: 4. Here the CDR3 DNA reads TGTGCCAGCAGACAGACAGGGGCCACCGGGGAGCTGTTTTTT. Amino acids: CASRQTGATGELFF.

The chain uses TRBV19 and TRBJ1-2; D is uncertain. The V gene's germline CDR1 is LNHDA and CDR2 SQIVND (reference sequence). This CDR3 comprises 13 residues. V lost 8 bases and J 0 bases, leaving 10 bases between the germline ends. In nucleotides, the CDR3 is TGTGCCAGTTGCGCGGGAACTAACTATGGCTACACCTTC. Amino acids: CASCAGTNYGYTF.

This clonotype occurred many times. This chain's CDR3 is CSVGHPNTEAFF. In DNA, the CDR3 is TGCAGCGTGGGTCATCCGAACACTGAAGCTTTCTTT. This sequence joins TRBV29-1 and TRBJ1-1, with D hard to call. Deletions cut 6 bases from V and 1 base from J, with 9 bases between. CDR1 is SQVTM, CDR2 ANQGSEA, per germline. This CDR3 contains 12 residues.

This clonotype showed up many times. The rearrangement links TRBV10-3 to TRBJ1-6, with 7 bases identical to TRBD1. This CDR3 is built from 14 residues. V trimming: 8 bases; J trimming: 7 bases; junction bases outside the gene matches: 8. Germline V lookup: CDR1 ENHRY, CDR2 SYGVKD. The CDR3 DNA follows: TGTGCCATCTCTAAGACAGGGCTAAATTCACCCCTCCACTTT. Its protein product is CAISKTGLNSPLHF.

This clonotype appeared many times. The chain uses TRBV27 and TRBJ1-1; TRBD1 matches at 8 bases. Looked up from germline, CDR1 is MNHEY and CDR2 is SMNVEV (reference sequence). The CDR3 runs 15 residues. The V gene end was trimmed by 6 bases and the J gene end by 1 base; junction bases not matched to a gene: 7. CDR3 DNA sequence: TGTGCCAGCAGAAACACAGGACAGGGGAACACTGAAGCTTTCTTT. Translating it yields CASRNTGQGNTEAFF.

This sequence joins TRBV6-1 and TRBJ2-7, with D possibly TRBD2 on 5 matching bases. CDR1 and CDR2 (germline): MNHNS, SASEGT. Trimming took off 2 bases at V and 1 base at J, with 9 bases between the two ends. This CDR3 spans 14 amino acids. Written as DNA, the CDR3 is TGTGCCAGCAGTGAAAGAGGGCAGTCCTACGAGCAGTACTTC. Encoded protein: CASSERGQSYEQYF.

There are many counts of this clonotype. J is TRBJ1-1 and V is TRBV27; a possible D gene is TRBD1 (6 bases). The CDR3 is 14 amino acids. CDR1 and CDR2 (germline): MNHEY, SMNVEV (reference sequence). V lost 6 bases, J lost 4 bases, and 15 bases lay in between. The CDR3 sequence is CASSRRGAVTEAFF. The CDR3 coding sequence is TGTGCCAGCAGCCGGCGGGGGGCTGTCACTGAAGCTTTCTTT.

The V call is TRBV6-1, the J call TRBJ1-2; a weak D match, TRBD1 (6 bases). This CDR3 is 14 amino acids long. Germline CDR1 and CDR2: MNHNS and SASEGT. V lost 6 bases to trimming and J lost 1 base, with 12 bases between them. This CDR3 is CASRPRGGNYGYTF. CDR3 bases: TGTGCCAGCAGACCCAGGGGCGGTAACTATGGCTACACCTTC.

This clonotype showed up many times. The chain carries TRBV20-1 and TRBJ2-7; D gene ambiguous. This CDR3 contains 11 residues. Germline loops: CDR1 DFQATT, CDR2 SNEGSKA (reference sequence). V lost 5 bases and J 3 bases, leaving 8 bases between the germline ends. CDR3 amino acids: CSASAGYEQYF. The CDR3 DNA reads TGCAGTGCTTCAGCCGGCTACGAGCAGTACTTC.

This clonotype was seen at least ten times. J is TRBJ1-1 and V is TRBV12-3 or TRBV12-4; tentatively, D is TRBD1 (6 bases). Deletions cut 2 bases from V and 5 bases from J, with 12 bases between. This CDR3 region has 14 residues. The CDR3 protein is CASSLRGFATEAFF. As DNA, the CDR3 is TGTGCCAGCAGTTTAAGGGGGTTTGCGACTGAAGCTTTCTTT.

This clonotype came up many times. The chain's CDR3 is CASSRDRAKNTEAFF. CDR3 sequence (DNA): TGTGCCAGCAGCAGGGACAGGGCGAAAAACACTGAAGCTTTCTTT. This sequence joins TRBV5-4 and TRBJ1-1; the match to TRBD1 covers 9 bases. V shed 4 bases and J 2 bases; nucleotides not matched to a gene: 6. Germline lookup yields CDR1 SGHNT and CDR2 YYREEE (reference sequence). The CDR3 runs to 15 residues.

The sample holds many counts of this clonotype. V gene TRBV5-6 combines with J gene TRBJ2-7; 7 bases align to TRBD1. The CDR3 runs to 13 residues. V was pared by 5 bases and J by 1 base, with 3 bases of the junction left unmatched. Germline loops: CDR1 SGHDT, CDR2 YYEEEE. The DNA of the CDR3 is TGTGCCAGCAGAGGGGACAGATCCTACGAGCAGTACTTC. It translates to CASRGDRSYEQYF.

In its sample, this clonotype was seen many times. The J gene is TRBJ2-3, the V gene TRBV3-1; D gene uncertain. The CDR3 is 13 amino acids. Germline CDR1 reads LGHDT; CDR2 reads YNNKEL (reference sequence). Between the trimmed V and J ends, which lost 0 bases and 2 bases, there was a span of 3 bases. The chain's CDR3 is CASSQDTTDTQYF. In nucleotides, the CDR3 is TGTGCCAGCAGCCAAGACACCACAGATACGCAGTATTTT.